One sample yielded the 29 T cell receptor beta chains listed below, sequenced in a study of blood T cell repertoires in COVID-19. Using immunoSEQ multiplex PCR, the repertoire was profiled, and TCRdb retains in-frame clones only, with some absent. The sample contains about 190,000 clones, around 80% of which appear only once. The sample consisted of peripheral blood. The receptors derive from a man aged 50 to 59 who had recovered from COVID-19.

This sequence joins TRBV6-2 or TRBV6-3 and TRBJ2-3; 8 bases match TRBD2. The CDR3 consists of 15 residues. The germline CDR1 and CDR2 sequences are MNHEY and SVGEGT. The V and J ends lost 5 bases and 5 bases, in that order; junction bases with no gene match: 9. The CDR3 spells CASSGGATSEDTQYF. For the CDR3, the DNA is TGTGCCAGCAGTGGAGGGGCGACTAGCGAAGATACGCAGTATTTT.

The CDR3: CASSSPRNRGGADTEAFF. The CDR3 DNA reads as TGTGCCAGCAGCTCCCCGCGGAATAGAGGGGGGGCTGACACTGAAGCTTTCTTT. The V gene is TRBV7-9, the J gene TRBJ1-1; TRBD1 might be the D (6 bases). Per germline, CDR1 SEHNR and CDR2 FQNEAQ (reference sequence). With 4 bases removed from V and 3 bases from J, the gap between germline ends came to 24 bases. The CDR3 covers 18 residues.

The chain couples TRBV10-3 to TRBJ1-2; tentative D call: TRBD1 (6 bases). V shed 0 bases and J shed 8 bases, with 13 bases lying between them. Germline-derived CDR1 and CDR2 are ENHRY and SYGVKD. The CDR3 totals 14 residues. The CDR3 here is CAISESATGGGYTF. The CDR3 nucleotides read TGTGCCATCAGTGAGTCGGCGACAGGCGGAGGCTACACCTTC.

This chain connects TRBV28 to TRBJ2-5; D not resolved. V gave up 5 bases and J gave up 7 bases, with 11 bases separating them. CDR3 length equals 12 residues. Germline V gives CDR1 MDHEN, CDR2 SYDVKM. This CDR3 is CASSPTLMTQYF. For the CDR3, the DNA is TGTGCCAGCAGTCCCACCCTAATGACCCAGTACTTC.

The rearrangement uses TRBV7-6 and TRBJ2-2; 9 bases are a match to TRBD2. This CDR3 comprises 17 residues. J was trimmed by 3 bases and V by 1 base; bases with no gene match: 6. Germline V gene lookup returns CDR1 SGHVS and CDR2 FNYEAQ. CDR3 in DNA: TGTGCCAGCAGCTTAGAGTCTAGCGGGACCTACACCGGGGAGCTGTTTTTT. It specifies CASSLESSGTYTGELFF.

V usage is TRBV5-1 and J usage is TRBJ2-2; 9 bases are a match to TRBD2. This CDR3 region has 15 residues. Per germline, CDR1 SGHRS and CDR2 YFSETQ. Trimming took 4 bases from V and 8 from J; bases not matched to a gene: 9. CDR3 nucleotides: TGCGCCAGCAGCATCAACGCAGCGGGAGGAGGGGAGCTGTTTTTT. Encoded protein: CASSINAAGGGELFF.

The chain recombines TRBV27 with TRBJ2-7; perhaps TRBD1 as D (6 bases). Germline V CDR1 and CDR2: MNHEY, SMNVEV (reference sequence). CDR3 length: 16 amino acids. V dropped 6 bases and J dropped 2 bases, with 20 bases sitting between them. The CDR3 reads CASRTNTGTRTYEQYF. The CDR3 DNA reads TGTGCCAGCAGGACTAACACCGGGACAAGGACCTACGAGCAGTACTTC.

The chain recombines TRBV29-1 with TRBJ1-2; 10 bases are shared with TRBD1. The CDR3 covers 15 residues. Germline V gene data show CDR1 as SQVTM and CDR2 as ANQGSEA. Germline trimming cut 4 bases from V and 8 bases from J; bases unmatched to any gene: 13. For the CDR3, the DNA is TGCAGCGTTGCCTCGGGACAGGGGTCTCAAGTCGGCTACACCTTC. It specifies CSVASGQGSQVGYTF.

This clone was counted a single time. The rearrangement links TRBV24-1 to TRBJ1-5; D is undetermined. V lost 0 bases and J 3 bases, leaving 5 bases between the germline ends. Germline CDR1 is KGHDR and CDR2 is SFDVKD. The CDR3 runs 14 residues. The CDR3 DNA sequence: TGTGCCACCAGTGATTTGCAGGCCAATCAGCCCCAGCATTTT. This encodes CATSDLQANQPQHF.

This chain connects TRBV5-3 to TRBJ2-7; 9 bases fit TRBD2. TRBV5-3 is treated as an ORF (open reading frame) with a function not yet certain. V lost 2 bases and J lost 3; bases outside the gene matches: 6. The CDR3 runs 15 residues. Here the CDR3 reads CARSFMGGRGYEQYF. DNA for the CDR3: TGTGCCAGAAGCTTTATGGGCGGGAGGGGCTACGAGCAGTACTTC.

In nucleotides, the CDR3 is TGTGCCAGCAGAACTAGCGGGTATTCCTCCTACGAGCAGTACTTC. Amino acids: CASRTSGYSSYEQYF. The rearrangement joins TRBV27 to TRBJ2-7; 9 positions agree with TRBD2. CDR3 length: 15 amino acids. Germline V CDR1 and CDR2: MNHEY, SMNVEV (reference sequence). V was pared by 6 bases and J by 0 bases, with 6 bases of the junction left unmatched.

This sequence joins TRBV12-3 or TRBV12-4 and TRBJ2-7; D unclear. The CDR3 contains 12 residues. V was trimmed by 6 bases and J by 6 bases, leaving 12 bases between them. The CDR3 region is CASSRLPSEQYF. In nucleotides, the CDR3 is TGTGCCAGCAGCCGTCTCCCCTCCGAGCAGTACTTC.

The chain joins TRBV27 to TRBJ2-1; 13 positions agree with TRBD2. This CDR3 spans 16 amino acids. Germline-derived CDR1 and CDR2 are MNHEY and SMNVEV (reference sequence). The ends lost 4 bases at V and 3 bases at J; junction bases unmatched: 3. Written as DNA, the CDR3 is TGTGCCAGCAGTTCACTAGCGGGAGGGCTCTACAATGAGCAGTTCTTC. Protein product: CASSSLAGGLYNEQFF.

The V and J genes are TRBV11-2 and TRBJ2-7; unclear D gene. Germline values: CDR1 SGHAT, CDR2 FQNNGV. V lost 1 base and J 0 bases, leaving 4 bases between the germline ends. The CDR3 runs to 13 residues. CDR3 bases: TGTGCCAGCAGCTTAGGGAGCTCCTACGAGCAGTACTTC. It specifies CASSLGSSYEQYF.

The genes are TRBV29-1 and TRBJ2-2; 10 bases map to TRBD2. CDR1 SQVTM and CDR2 ANQGSEA come from the germline V gene. The CDR3 consists of 14 residues. After removal of 7 bases from V and 6 bases from J, the junction contained 8 bases not matched to a gene. The CDR3 DNA reads as TGCAGCGGACAGACTAGCGGGTTGTCCGGGGAGCTGTTTTTT. It is translated as CSGQTSGLSGELFF.

The rearrangement links TRBV10-2 to TRBJ2-5; possible D gene TRBD2, 6 bases. The CDR3 contains 13 residues. Germline loops: CDR1 WSHSY, CDR2 SAAADI. Between the trimmed V and J ends, which lost 6 bases and 5 bases, there was a span of 13 bases. CDR3 amino acids: CASSGTGVETQYF. The CDR3 bases are TGCGCCAGCAGCGGGACGGGAGTTGAGACCCAGTACTTC.

The sample holds a few counts of this clone. The J gene is TRBJ2-7, the V gene TRBV5-6; TRBD2 agrees at 8 bases. The CDR3 covers 14 residues. V dropped 4 bases and J dropped 2; count of bases not matched to a gene: 5. Germline assignment: CDR1 SGHDT and CDR2 YYEEEE. CDR3 coding DNA: TGTGCCAGCAGCCCTACTAGCGGCGCCTACGAGCAGTACTTC. Its translation: CASSPTSGAYEQYF.

This clone was recorded once. The gene calls are TRBV10-3 and TRBJ2-2, with a tentative D call TRBD1 (6 bases). Between the trimmed V and J ends, which lost 2 bases and 4 bases, there was a span of 11 bases. CDR1 is ENHRY and CDR2 is SYGVKD in the germline V gene. The CDR3 is 15 amino acids. In nucleotides, the CDR3 is TGTGCCATCAGTGAGGGGACATCCCTCACCGGGGAGCTGTTTTTT. Its translation is CAISEGTSLTGELFF.

The V and J genes are TRBV6-6 and TRBJ2-2; D not resolved. There are 14 residues in the CDR3. Trimming removed 2 bases at V and 6 bases at J, with 10 bases between. Germline values: CDR1 MNHNY, CDR2 SVGAGI (reference sequence). The CDR3 nucleotides are TGTGCCAGCAGTTACAGAGTTCCCTCCGGGGAGCTGTTTTTT. It translates to CASSYRVPSGELFF.

The chain carries TRBV5-1 and TRBJ2-3; 8 bases align to TRBD2. Germline V CDR1 and CDR2: SGHRS, YFSETQ. After removal of 3 bases from V and 8 bases from J, the junction contained 8 bases not matched to a gene. The CDR3 is 14 residues long. The CDR3 here is CASSSSSGAPTQYF. CDR3 sequence (DNA): TGCGCCAGCAGCTCGAGTAGCGGGGCCCCTACGCAGTATTTT.

The chain recombines TRBV5-1 with TRBJ1-1, with 7 bases lining up with TRBD1. The CDR3 is 13 residues long. The germline CDR1 and CDR2 sequences are SGHRS and YFSETQ. The ends lost 6 bases at V and 7 bases at J; junction bases unmatched: 9. The CDR3 sequence is CASKNPTGDEAFF. Here the CDR3 DNA reads TGCGCCAGCAAAAACCCCACAGGGGATGAAGCTTTCTTT.

The gene calls are TRBV19 and TRBJ2-5; 7 bases are shared with TRBD1. CDR1 and CDR2 from the germline V gene are LNHDA and SQIVND (reference sequence). There are 16 residues in the CDR3. Trimming took 6 bases from V and 2 from J; bases not matched to a gene: 12. CDR3 DNA sequence: TGTGCCAGTAGCCGATCCCCCAGGGGGAATCAAGAGACCCAGTACTTC. As protein: CASSRSPRGNQETQYF.

This clone was picked up a small number of times. V is TRBV4-1 and J is TRBJ1-2, with 12 bases fitting TRBD1. Germline CDR1 and CDR2: MGHRA and YSYEKL. V was clipped by 4 bases and J by 7 bases; unmatched bases: 10. The CDR3 runs 16 residues. The CDR3 nucleotides are TGCGCCAGCAGCCCCGTACCGGGACAGGGGGCAACTGGCTACACCTTC. It is translated as CASSPVPGQGATGYTF.

V and J are TRBV7-2 and TRBJ2-7; D perhaps matches TRBD1 (5 bases). Germline V gives CDR1 SGHTA, CDR2 FQGNSA. The CDR3 consists of 14 residues. Trimming cost V 0 bases and J 4 bases, with 10 bases left between them. The CDR3 DNA reads as TGTGCCAGCAGCTTAGCCAGGGCGTTATACGAGCAGTACTTC. The encoded protein is CASSLARALYEQYF.

This clone is a singleton in its sample. The chain uses TRBV7-9 and TRBJ2-1, with 7 positions matching TRBD2. The length of the CDR3 is 13 residues. Germline assignment: CDR1 SEHNR and CDR2 FQNEAQ (reference sequence). V shed 0 bases, J shed 8 bases, and the junction held 1 base outside the gene matches. The DNA for the CDR3 is TGTGCCAGCAGCTTAGCGGGAGGGGATGAGCAGTTCTTC. Encoded protein: CASSLAGGDEQFF.

V is TRBV28 and J is TRBJ1-2; TRBD1 matches at 7 bases. The CDR3 sequence is 18 residues long. CDR1 is MDHEN and CDR2 is SYDVKM in the germline V gene. Unmatched junction bases numbered 27, after V lost 4 bases and J lost 13 bases. The CDR3 nucleotides are TGTGCCAGCAGTTCTACCTCCGGGACAGCCGAGCTTCAGTATGTCTCCACCTTC. It specifies CASSSTSGTAELQYVSTF.

This chain connects TRBV18 to TRBJ1-1; D is ambiguous. Trimming took 3 bases from V and 3 from J, leaving 11 bases between them. Germline-derived CDR1 and CDR2 are KGHSH and LQKENI. The CDR3 consists of 14 residues. This CDR3 is CASSPEGRDTEAFF. The CDR3 DNA reads TGTGCCAGCTCACCGGAAGGGAGGGACACTGAAGCTTTCTTT.

The V and J genes are TRBV29-1 and TRBJ2-5; D is undetermined. Per the germline V gene, CDR1 is SQVTM and CDR2 is ANQGSEA. The V end was cut by 4 bases, the J end by 3 bases, with 9 bases between. The CDR3 has 12 amino acids. The CDR3 here is CSVAEIEETQYF. The CDR3 DNA follows: TGCAGCGTTGCGGAGATTGAAGAGACCCAGTACTTC. Complete variable domain (other parts from reference TRBV29-1 and TRBJ2-5): SAVISQKPSRDICQRGTSLTIQCQVDSQVTMMFWYRQQPGQSLTLIATANQGSEATYESGFVIDKFPISRPNLTFSTLTVSNMSPEDSSIYLCSVAEIEETQYFGPGTRLLVL.

The J gene is TRBJ1-2, the V gene TRBV6-5, with unresolved D. Germline V gene lookup returns CDR1 MNHEY and CDR2 SVGAGI. This CDR3 spans 13 amino acids. V gave up 3 bases and J gave up 8 bases, with 13 bases separating them. CDR3 region: CASSYGRVEGYTF. The CDR3 coding sequence is TGTGCCAGCAGTTATGGGAGAGTGGAGGGCTACACCTTC.